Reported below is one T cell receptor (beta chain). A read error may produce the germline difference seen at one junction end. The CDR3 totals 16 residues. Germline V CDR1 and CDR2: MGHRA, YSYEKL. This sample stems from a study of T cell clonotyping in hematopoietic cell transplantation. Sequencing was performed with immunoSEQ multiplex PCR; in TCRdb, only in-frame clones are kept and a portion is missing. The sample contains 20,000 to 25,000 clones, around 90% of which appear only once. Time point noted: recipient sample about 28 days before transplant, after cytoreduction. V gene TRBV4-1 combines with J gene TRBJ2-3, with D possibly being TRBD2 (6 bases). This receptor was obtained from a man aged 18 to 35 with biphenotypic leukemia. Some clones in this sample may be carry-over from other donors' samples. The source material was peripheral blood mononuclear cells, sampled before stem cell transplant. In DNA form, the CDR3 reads TGCGCCAGCAGCCAAAAGGACCGGGGGTACACAGATACGCAATATTTT. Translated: CASSQKDRGYTDTQYF.